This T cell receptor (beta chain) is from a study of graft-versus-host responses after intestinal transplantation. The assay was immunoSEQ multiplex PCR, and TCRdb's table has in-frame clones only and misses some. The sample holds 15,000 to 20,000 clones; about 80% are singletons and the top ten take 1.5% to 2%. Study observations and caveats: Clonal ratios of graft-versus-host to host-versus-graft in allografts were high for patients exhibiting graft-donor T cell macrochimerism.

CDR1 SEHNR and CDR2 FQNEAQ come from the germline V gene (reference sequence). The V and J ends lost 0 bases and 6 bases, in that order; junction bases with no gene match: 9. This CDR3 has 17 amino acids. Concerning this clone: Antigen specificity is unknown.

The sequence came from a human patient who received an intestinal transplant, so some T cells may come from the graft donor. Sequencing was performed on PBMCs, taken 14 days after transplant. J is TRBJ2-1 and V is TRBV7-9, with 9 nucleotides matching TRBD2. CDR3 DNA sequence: TGTGCCAGCAGCTTAGCGCCGGGCGGGGGGGCCTCCAATGAGCAGTTCTTC. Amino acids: CASSLAPGGGASNEQFF.